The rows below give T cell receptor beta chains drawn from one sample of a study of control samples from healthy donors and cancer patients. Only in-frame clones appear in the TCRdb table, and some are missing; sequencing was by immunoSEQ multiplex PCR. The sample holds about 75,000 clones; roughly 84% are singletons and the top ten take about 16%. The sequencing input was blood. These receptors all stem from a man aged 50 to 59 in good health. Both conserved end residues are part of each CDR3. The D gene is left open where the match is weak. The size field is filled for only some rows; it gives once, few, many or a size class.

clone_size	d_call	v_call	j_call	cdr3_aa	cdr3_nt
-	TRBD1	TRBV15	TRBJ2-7	CATSIIRGLEQYF	TGTGCCACCAGCATCATCAGGGGGCTTGAGCAGTACTTC
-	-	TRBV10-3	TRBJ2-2	CAISLGQLPGELFF	TGTGCCATCAGTCTCGGGCAGCTACCCGGGGAGCTGTTTTTT
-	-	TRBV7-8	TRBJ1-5	CASSLSGDQPQHF	TGTGCCAGCAGCTTATCAGGAGATCAGCCCCAGCATTTT
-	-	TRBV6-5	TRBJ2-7	CASSRFGGFYEQYF	TGTGCCAGCAGTCGTTTCGGGGGATTCTACGAGCAGTACTTC
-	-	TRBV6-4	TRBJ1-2	CASRGTANYGYTF	TGTGCCAGCAGGGGAACAGCTAACTATGGCTACACCTTC
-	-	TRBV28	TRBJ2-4	CASNPIEILGTKNIQYF	TGTGCCAGCAATCCTATCGAGATACTTGGGACCAAAAACATTCAGTACTTC
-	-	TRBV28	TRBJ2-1	CASSPLGGGSYNEQFF	TGTGCCAGCAGCCCCCTTGGAGGGGGGTCCTACAATGAGCAGTTCTTC
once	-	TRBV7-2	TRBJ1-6	CASSPEGHVSPLHF	TGTGCCAGCAGCCCTGAGGGCCATGTCTCACCCCTCCACTTT
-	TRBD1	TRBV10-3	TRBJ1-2	CAIRPQEGAGNYGYTF	TGTGCCATCAGGCCCCAGGAGGGGGCAGGTAACTATGGCTACACCTTC
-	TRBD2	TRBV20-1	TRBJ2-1	CSASLGGTYNEQFF	TGCAGTGCTAGTTTGGGGGGGACTTACAATGAGCAGTTCTTC
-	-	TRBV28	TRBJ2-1	CASSSPGRQGIDNEQFF	TGTGCCAGCAGTTCCCCCGGGAGGCAGGGGATTGACAATGAGCAGTTCTTC
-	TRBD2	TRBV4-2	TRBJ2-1	CASSQEGSGRPYNEQFF	TGTGCCAGCAGCCAAGAGGGTAGCGGGAGGCCCTACAATGAGCAGTTCTTC
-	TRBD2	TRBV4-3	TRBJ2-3	CASSQRAGGNTDTQYF	TGCGCCAGCAGCCAGCGAGCGGGAGGGAACACAGATACGCAGTATTTT
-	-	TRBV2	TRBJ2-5	CASRQARGAYETQYF	TGTGCCAGCAGGCAGGCTCGGGGGGCGTATGAGACCCAGTACTTC
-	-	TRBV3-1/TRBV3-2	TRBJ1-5	CASSQDRSSGPQHF	TGTGCCAGCAGCCAAGATCGCTCTTCGGGGCCCCAGCATTTT
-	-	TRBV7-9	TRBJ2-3	CASSEDGGGTDTQYF	TGTGCCAGCAGCGAGGACGGTGGGGGCACAGATACGCAGTATTTT
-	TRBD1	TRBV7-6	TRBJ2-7	CASSPPTGGVYEQYF	TGTGCCAGCAGCCCCCCGACAGGGGGTGTCTACGAGCAGTACTTC
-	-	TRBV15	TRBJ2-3	CATSRDDTTDTQYF	TGTGCCACCAGCAGGGACGACACCACAGATACGCAGTATTTT
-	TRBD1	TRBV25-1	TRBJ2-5	CASRDRDRGEETQYF	TGTGCCAGCAGAGACCGGGACAGGGGGGAAGAGACCCAGTACTTC
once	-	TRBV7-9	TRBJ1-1	CASILQGGNTEAFF	TGTGCCAGCATTCTACAGGGTGGAAACACTGAAGCTTTCTTT
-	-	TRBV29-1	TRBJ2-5	CSVDRETQYF	TGCAGCGTTGATCGAGAGACCCAGTACTTC
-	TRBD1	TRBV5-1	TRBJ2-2	CASSVVSVRGQGSGELFF	TGCGCCAGCAGCGTAGTCTCGGTACGAGGACAGGGTTCCGGGGAGCTGTTTTTT
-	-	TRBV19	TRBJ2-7	CASRPAGTHEQYF	TGTGCCAGTAGGCCCGCAGGGACCCACGAGCAGTACTTC
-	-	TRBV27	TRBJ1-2	CASSLGGAYGYTF	TGTGCCAGCAGTTTAGGCGGGGCATATGGCTACACCTTC
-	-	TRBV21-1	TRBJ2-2	CASSKTTSGHANTGELFF	TGTGCCAGCAGTAAAACTACTAGCGGGCACGCGAACACCGGGGAGCTGTTTTTT
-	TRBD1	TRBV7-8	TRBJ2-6	CATVDRAGANVLTF	TGTGCCACCGTCGACAGGGCTGGGGCCAACGTCCTGACTTTC
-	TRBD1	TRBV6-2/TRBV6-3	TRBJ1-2	CASSKRDRGNYGYTF	TGTGCCAGCAGTAAGCGGGACAGGGGGAACTATGGCTACACCTTC
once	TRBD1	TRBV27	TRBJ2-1	CASSPSQGVSYGEQFF	TGTGCCAGCAGTCCGTCACAGGGGGTGTCATACGGTGAGCAGTTCTTC
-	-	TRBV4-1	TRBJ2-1	CASSQVDFGNNEQFF	TGCGCCAGCAGCCAAGTCGATTTCGGGAACAATGAGCAGTTCTTC
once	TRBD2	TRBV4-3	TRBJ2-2	CASSPGGSNTGELFF	TGCGCCAGCAGCCCCGGGGGGAGCAACACCGGGGAGCTGTTTTTT
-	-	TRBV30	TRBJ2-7	CAGDGGLSSYEQYF	TGTGCCGGCGACGGGGGCTTGAGCTCCTACGAGCAGTACTTC
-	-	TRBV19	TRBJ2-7	CASSIPGAIVYEQYF	TGTGCCAGTAGTATCCCAGGGGCGATCGTCTACGAGCAGTACTTC
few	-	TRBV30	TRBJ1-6	CAWSEGGPLHF	TGTGCCTGGAGTGAAGGGGGACCCCTCCACTTT
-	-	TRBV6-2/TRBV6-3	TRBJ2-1	CASSPLVLNNEQFF	TGTGCCAGCAGTCCCCTAGTGCTAAACAATGAGCAGTTCTTC
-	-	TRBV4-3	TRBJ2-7	CASSQDRAGLYEQYF	TGCGCCAGCAGCCAAGATCGAGCAGGGCTCTACGAGCAGTACTTC
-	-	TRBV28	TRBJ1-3	CASSLSRANGNTIYF	TGTGCCAGCAGTTTATCGCGGGCAAACGGAAACACCATATATTTT
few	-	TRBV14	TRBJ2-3	CASSQLSTFTDTQYF	TGTGCCAGCAGCCAGCTCAGCACTTTCACAGATACGCAGTATTTT
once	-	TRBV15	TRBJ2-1	CATSRTQTYNEQFF	TGTGCCACCAGCAGAACGCAGACCTACAATGAGCAGTTCTTC
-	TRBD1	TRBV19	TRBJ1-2	CASSTSRDRENGYTF	TGTGCCAGTAGTACCAGCCGAGACAGGGAGAATGGCTACACCTTC
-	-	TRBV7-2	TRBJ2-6	CASSLSQVTGANVLTF	TGTGCCAGCAGCTTAAGTCAGGTTACTGGGGCCAACGTCCTGACTTTC
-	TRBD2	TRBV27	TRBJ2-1	CASSPYPGLAGGNEQFF	TGTGCCAGCAGTCCCTATCCCGGACTAGCGGGAGGAAATGAGCAGTTCTTC
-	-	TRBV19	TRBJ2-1	CASSIEMDSLAGYNEQFF	TGTGCCAGTAGTATAGAGATGGACAGTCTCGCTGGCTACAATGAGCAGTTCTTC
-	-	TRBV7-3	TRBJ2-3	CASSLDVGGTDTQYF	TGTGCCAGCAGCTTAGATGTGGGGGGCACAGATACGCAGTATTTT
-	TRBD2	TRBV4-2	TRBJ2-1	CASSLGLEVSEQFF	TGTGCCAGCAGCCTGGGACTAGAGGTGAGTGAGCAGTTCTTC
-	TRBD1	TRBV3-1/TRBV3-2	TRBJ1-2	CASSQSRDSKESYTF	TGTGCCAGCAGCCAATCGAGGGACAGCAAAGAGAGCTACACCTTC
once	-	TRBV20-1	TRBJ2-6	CSASEGGTLAGANVLTF	TGCAGTGCTAGTGAGGGGGGGACGTTGGCTGGGGCCAACGTCCTGACTTTC
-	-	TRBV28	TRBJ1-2	CASRSPGSANYGYTF	TGTGCCAGCAGGTCCCCGGGGTCCGCTAACTATGGCTACACCTTC
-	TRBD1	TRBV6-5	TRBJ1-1	CASSYTGATGGAFF	TGTGCCAGCAGTTACACAGGGGCCACAGGGGGAGCTTTCTTT
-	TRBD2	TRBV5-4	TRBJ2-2	CASRGGGAGGTGELFF	TGTGCCAGCAGAGGGGGGGGAGCGGGAGGAACCGGGGAGCTGTTTTTT
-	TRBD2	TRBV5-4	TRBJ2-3	CASSFVREGTTDTQYF	TGTGCCAGCAGCTTTGTCCGGGAGGGTACCACAGATACGCAGTATTTT
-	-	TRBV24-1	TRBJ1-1	CATSRDGNMNTEAFF	TGTGCCACCAGCCGGGACGGAAACATGAACACTGAAGCTTTCTTT
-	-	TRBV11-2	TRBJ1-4	CASSLVAPDLEKLFF	TGTGCCAGCAGCTTAGTAGCTCCCGACCTTGAAAAACTGTTTTTT
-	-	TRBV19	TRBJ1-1	CASKGRPNTEAFF	TGTGCCAGTAAGGGACGGCCCAACACTGAAGCTTTCTTT
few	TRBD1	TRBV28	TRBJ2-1	CASSLGQGYEQFF	TGTGCCAGCAGTCTGGGACAGGGCTATGAGCAGTTCTTC